Below are 2 T cell receptor beta chains sequenced from a single sample in a study of PD-L1 blockade in urothelial cancer. The time point denotes: pretreatment peripheral blood. Generated by immunoSEQ multiplex PCR, the TCRdb table keeps only in-frame clones and is missing some. The sample carries about 95,000 clones, 87% recorded once. The material was PBMCs, obtained around atezolizumab (anti-PD-L1) treatment. Source of these receptors: a man in his fifties or sixties with urothelial cancer.

The chain links TRBV27 to TRBJ2-7; 10 nucleotides align to TRBD1. The CDR3 consists of 14 residues. Germline trimming cut 7 bases from V and 7 bases from J; bases unmatched to any gene: 10. Germline V gives CDR1 MNHEY, CDR2 SMNVEV (reference sequence). Written as DNA, the CDR3 is TGTGCCAGCACCGCCGGGACAGGGGTGAGTGAGCAGTACTTC. Its protein is CASTAGTGVSEQYF.

The chain carries TRBV6-5 and TRBJ1-2; D is uncertain. The CDR3 runs to 14 residues. Germline V gene lookup returns CDR1 MNHEY and CDR2 SVGAGI. Between the trimmed V and J ends, which lost 5 bases and 2 bases, there was a span of 12 bases. The CDR3: CASSPDGFNYGYTF. The CDR3 DNA sequence: TGTGCCAGCAGTCCCGACGGGTTCAACTATGGCTACACCTTC.